The sample holds a few counts of the clone carrying this T cell receptor beta chain. What it recognizes is unknown. These data originate in a study of blood T cells in healthy people across ages. Study-level results: The unknown donor CMV status may have confounded expanded clonotype changes.

V lost 1 base to trimming and J lost 1 base, with 10 bases between them. The CDR3 totals 15 residues. Germline V lookup: CDR1 SGHTA, CDR2 FQGNSA. Healthy Russian Caucasian donors spanned ages about 6 to 95 years. A second roughly 6 to 12 cycle PCR used barcoded and J-beta primers. With 12 random nucleotides, a template-switch adaptor tagged each individual cDNA molecule. MiXCR was run by TCRdb on the 5' RACE reads, yielding one entry per CDR3 protein. The table has approximately 800,000 distinct CDR3 sequences, roughly 50% seen once. The sequenced material came from blood. V and J are TRBV7-2 and TRBJ2-5, with D tentatively TRBD1 or TRBD2 (5 bases each). This TCR was sampled from a middle-aged man in good health. CDR3 loop: CASSLDSGLQETQYF. The CDR3 nucleotides read TGTGCCAGCAGCTTAGATTCGGGGCTCCAAGAGACCCAGTACTTC. Filled out from reference TRBV7-2 and TRBJ2-5, the complete variable domain reads GAGVSQSPSNKVTEKGKDVELRCDPISGHTALYWYRQSLGQGLEFLIYFQGNSAPDKSGLPSDRFSAERTGGSVSTLTIQRTQQEDSAVYLCASSLDSGLQETQYFGPGTRLLVL.